This T cell receptor beta chain was recorded in a study of blood T cells in healthy people across ages. Findings and limits, study-wide: Both higher diversity and more naive CD4+ cells marked long-lived donors when set against aged donors.

Of note for this clonotype: Its specificity is not known. Sequence at one end of the junction differs from germline and may be a read error.

The use of a sample-barcoded 5' primer and a J-beta primer mix characterized a second PCR of 7 to 11 cycles. A 12-random-nucleotide template-switch adaptor tagged each cDNA molecule. Every individual sample yielded 2.5 million or more paired-end reads (each containing CDR3). TCRdb processed the 5' RACE reads anew with MiXCR; each CDR3 protein has one entry. The sample has 1.2 million to 1.5 million distinct CDR3 sequences, 59% seen once. The donors, aged 6 to 90, were healthy Caucasians from Russia. Looked up from germline, CDR1 is SEHNR and CDR2 is FQNEAQ (reference sequence). The CDR3 extends over 15 amino acids.

Sequencing input: blood. The TCR sequence derives from a man between 18 and 35 years old in good health. This chain uses TRBV7-9 with TRBJ2-1; no firm D call. The CDR3: CASSLDSSSHNEQFF. Written as DNA, the CDR3 is TGTGCCAGCAGCTTAGACAGTAGCTCCCACAATGAGCAGTTCTTC.